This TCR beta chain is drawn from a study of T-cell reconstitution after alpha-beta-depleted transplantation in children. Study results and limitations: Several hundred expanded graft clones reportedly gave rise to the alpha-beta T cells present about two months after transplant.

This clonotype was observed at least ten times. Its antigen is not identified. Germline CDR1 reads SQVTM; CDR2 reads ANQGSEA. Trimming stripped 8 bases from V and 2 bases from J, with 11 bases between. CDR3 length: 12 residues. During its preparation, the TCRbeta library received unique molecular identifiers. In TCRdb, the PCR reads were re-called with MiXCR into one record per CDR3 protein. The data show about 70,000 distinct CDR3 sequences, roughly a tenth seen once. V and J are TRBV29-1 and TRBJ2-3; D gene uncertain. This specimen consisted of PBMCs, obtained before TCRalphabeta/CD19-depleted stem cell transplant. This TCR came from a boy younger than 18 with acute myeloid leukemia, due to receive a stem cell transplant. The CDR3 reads CSPRRSTDTQYF. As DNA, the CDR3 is TGCAGCCCCCGGCGGTCCACAGATACGCAGTATTTT.